This TCR beta chain stems from a study of blood T cell repertoires in COVID-19 (dated by TCRdb to 2018 to 2020). As for the study more broadly: Samples covering the acute and convalescent phases of COVID-19 were provided by collaborators in the United States, Italy and Spain. HLA class I and class II types, where available, came from metadata supplied by the sample provider rather than from assay-based typing. Subjects who had been exposed to COVID-19, were actively infected with it, or had recovered from it provided the deeply sampled blood TCRbeta repertoires that made up the dataset. The repertoires were made available in a free public database intended to serve as a resource for research on the immune response to SARS-CoV-2. Samples came from the ongoing ImmuneRACE study (first 160 participants) plus 1,254 subjects from 6 global collaborators. Sample metadata almost always included a de-identified subject ID, COVID-19 status, age in years and sex. The prospective study material was composed of cDNA or gDNA derived from T cells, B-cell-depleted T cells, or PBMCs. The investigation overall reported the following: The quantity of clinical and demographic metadata differed by source and by participant and was supplied without curation.

Between the V and J ends, shortened by 1 base and 4 bases respectively, the junction contains 10 bases. In the germline V gene, CDR1 corresponds to LGHNA and CDR2 to YNFKEQ. The CDR3 starts with the cysteine, ends with the phenylalanine, and has 14 residues. Only CDR3 DNA remains: 42 bases, in frame from the first base. For this clone: Its cognate antigen has yet to be identified. No much larger clone is present one base from it, and per-base qualities are unavailable.

Collaborating institutions collected whole blood in K2EDTA tubes following their own protocols. For TCRbeta analysis, collaborators shipped samples in one of three forms: frozen whole blood, isolated PBMCs, or DNA extracted from either of those sample types. TCRbeta CDR3 regions were amplified from genomic DNA by means of the immunoSEQ Assay, a bias-controlled multiplex PCR. In the paper's pipeline: The number of nucleated cells in each sample was estimated by amplification of reference gene primers within the assay. To quantify the absolute abundance of each unique TCRbeta CDR3 rearrangement, sequence reads were collapsed and filtered. For each sample, productive Simpson clonality was calculated as the square root of Simpson's diversity index across productive rearrangements. The source is immuneACCESS, and TCRdb retained only in-frame sequences with V and J called. Part of the clones is not carried over; for the studies checked, unresolved V genes explain less than half of this, and the remainder is unexplained. The V and J calls and clone size come from that table; D and trimming were worked out from the DNA. This sample comprises around 150,000 clones, 79% of them detected only once. Together, the top ten hold approximately 8.6% of the sample.

The sequence links TRBV4-2 to TRBJ1-2; TRBD1 is perhaps the D gene, given 5 matching bases. Material: peripheral blood. The receptor was derived from a man in his forties or fifties with active or convalescent COVID-19. For the CDR3, the sequence is CASSQAGLSYGYTF. The sequenced DNA is TGTGCCAGCAGCCAAGCAGGGTTAAGCTATGGCTACACCTTC.